The T cell receptor beta chain under discussion was sequenced for a study of T cell responses to AZD1222 COVID-19 vaccine. The CDR3 is made up of 15 amino acids. Trimming removed 0 bases from V and 13 bases from J; junction bases left unmatched: 15. Germline values: CDR1 SGHRS, CDR2 YFSETQ. Regarding the study as a whole: After the peak T cell response, and only then, were repertoires sampled. As reported, nearly half of all spike-specific TCRs target variant regions that are unmutated. Clonal diversity was possibly underestimated, and the donors were mostly white British, with more females.

In the case of this clone: What it recognizes is unknown.

Assay: immunoSEQ multiplex PCR; the TCRdb copy retains only in-frame clones and omits some. The profile shows about 83,000 clones, 75% to 90% of them singletons. It was second doses at about 4 or about 12 weeks that were pooled. The sequences come from peripheral blood, collected 28 days after the second AZD1222 dose. The receptor's source is an adult who received the AZD1222 COVID-19 vaccine. The chain employs TRBV5-1 and TRBJ1-2; 7 bases are shared with TRBD1. CDR3 amino acids: CASSLASGGFYGGTF. CDR3 in DNA: TGCGCCAGCAGCTTGGCCTCAGGGGGATTTTATGGGGGCACCTTC.